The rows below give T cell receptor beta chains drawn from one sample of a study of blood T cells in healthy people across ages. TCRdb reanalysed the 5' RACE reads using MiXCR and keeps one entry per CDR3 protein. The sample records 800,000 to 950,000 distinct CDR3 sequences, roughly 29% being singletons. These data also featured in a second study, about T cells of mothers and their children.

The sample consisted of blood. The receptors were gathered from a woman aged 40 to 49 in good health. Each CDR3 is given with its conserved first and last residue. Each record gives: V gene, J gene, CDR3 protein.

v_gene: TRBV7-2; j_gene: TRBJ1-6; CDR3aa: CASSLEARARSAPLHF
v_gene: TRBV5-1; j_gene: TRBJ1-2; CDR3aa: CASSPDSYYGYTF
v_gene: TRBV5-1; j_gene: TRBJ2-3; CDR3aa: CASKELAGGPRTDTQYF
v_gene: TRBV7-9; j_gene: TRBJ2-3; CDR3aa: CASSPVRRTDTQYF
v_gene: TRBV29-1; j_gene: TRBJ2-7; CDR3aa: CSVDFGSSYEQYF
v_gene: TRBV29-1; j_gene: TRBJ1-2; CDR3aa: CSVDYGYTF
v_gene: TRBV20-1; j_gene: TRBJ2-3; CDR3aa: CSAARGGVLDTQYF
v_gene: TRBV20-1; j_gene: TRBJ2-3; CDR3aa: CSARDRRSTDTQYF
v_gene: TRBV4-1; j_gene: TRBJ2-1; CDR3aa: CASSQEAGFSYNEQFF
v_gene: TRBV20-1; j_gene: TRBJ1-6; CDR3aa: CVVGQGVLNNSPLHF
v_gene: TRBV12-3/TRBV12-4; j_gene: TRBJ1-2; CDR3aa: CASRGGRAYGYTF
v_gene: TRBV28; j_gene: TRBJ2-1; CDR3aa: CASSFTLAGGYSRNEQFF
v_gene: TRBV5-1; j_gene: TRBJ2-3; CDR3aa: CASRQAGGRTGTQYF
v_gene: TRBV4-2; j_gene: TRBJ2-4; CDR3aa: CASSQDGRVAKNIQCF
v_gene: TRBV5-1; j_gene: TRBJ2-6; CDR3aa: CASKIQGPSGANVLTF
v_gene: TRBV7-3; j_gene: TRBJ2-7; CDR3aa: CTSSPRTGGDYEQYF
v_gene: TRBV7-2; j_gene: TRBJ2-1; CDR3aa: CASSAPGLASFF
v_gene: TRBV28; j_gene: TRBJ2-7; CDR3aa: CASRPLGQGYEQYF
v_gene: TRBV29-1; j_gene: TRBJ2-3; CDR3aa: CSVRIREGTDTQYF
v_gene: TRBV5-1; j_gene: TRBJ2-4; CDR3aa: CASSSRDRGSIQYF
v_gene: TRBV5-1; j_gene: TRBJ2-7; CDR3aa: CASSLEVGFYEQYF
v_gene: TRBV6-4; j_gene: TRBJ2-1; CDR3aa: CASSDRLGDYNEQFF
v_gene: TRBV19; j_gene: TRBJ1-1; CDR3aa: CASSRTGKGTEAFF